Presented here are 13 T cell receptor beta chains from one specimen sequenced in a study of cytomegalovirus exposure and HLA in healthy donors. With 60 Vbeta and 13 Jbeta primers, the PCR was carried out. TCRdb's table, derived via immunoSEQ multiplex PCR, lists solely in-frame clones and lacks some. The table includes 100,000 to 150,000 clones, approximately 84% detected once. Sequenced material: PBMCs. Source of these receptors: a woman aged 40 to 50 in good health and CMV-seronegative.

This clone was seen a few times. This chain joins TRBV11-3 and TRBJ2-3, with no clear D. Trimming removed 5 bases from V and 6 bases from J, with 9 bases in between. The CDR3 contains 12 residues. CDR1 SGHNT and CDR2 YENEEA come from the germline V gene. The CDR3 reads CASSPDGDTQYF. CDR3 coding DNA: TGTGCCAGCAGCCCCGACGGGGATACGCAGTATTTT.

This chain joins TRBV18 and TRBJ2-1; 9 nucleotides line up with TRBD2. V shed 3 bases and J 6 bases; nucleotides not matched to a gene: 3. The CDR3 extends over 14 amino acids. The germline CDR1 and CDR2 sequences are KGHSH and LQKENI. The CDR3 coding sequence is TGTGCCAGCTCACCGAGCGGGAGGCTCAATGAGCAGTTCTTC. It translates to CASSPSGRLNEQFF.

The V and J genes are TRBV19 and TRBJ2-1; 8 bases are shared with TRBD2. This CDR3 comprises 14 residues. Germline CDR1 and CDR2: LNHDA and SQIVND (reference sequence). V lost 8 bases and J lost 4; bases outside the gene matches: 7. CDR3 sequence reads: CASAGTRDYNEQFF. As DNA, the CDR3 is TGTGCCAGTGCCGGGACTAGGGATTACAATGAGCAGTTCTTC.

V is TRBV2 and J is TRBJ2-5; 8 nucleotides align to TRBD1. This CDR3 spans 15 amino acids. Germline V gene sequence: CDR1 SNHLY, CDR2 FYNNEI. With V trimmed by 6 bases and J by 4 bases, 10 bases remained unmatched. CDR3 nucleotides: TGTGCCAGCAGAGACAGGACAGGGTCGGCAGAGACCCAGTACTTC. Amino acids: CASRDRTGSAETQYF. Full variable domain (outside the CDR3, taken from reference TRBV2 and TRBJ2-5): EPEVTQTPSHQVTQMGQEVILRCVPISNHLYFYWYRQILGQKVEFLVSFYNNEISEKSEIFDDQFSVERPDGSNFTLKIRSTKLEDSAMYFCASRDRTGSAETQYFGPGTRLLVL.

A word on this clone: Other nucleotide sequences in the sample specify the same CDR3. The chain combines TRBV28 with TRBJ2-7; the D is unclear. Between the trimmed V and J ends, which lost 4 bases and 0 bases, there was a span of 4 bases. CDR3 length equals 12 residues. CDR1 is MDHEN and CDR2 is SYDVKM in the germline V gene. DNA of the CDR3: TGTGCCAGCAGTTCCAGCTCCTACGAGCAGTACTTC. This gives the protein CASSSSSYEQYF. Full variable domain (outside the CDR3, taken from reference TRBV28 and TRBJ2-7): DVKVTQSSRYLVKRTGEKVFLECVQDMDHENMFWYRQDPGLGLRLIYFSYDVKMKEKGDIPEGYSVSREKKERFSLILESASTNQTSMYLCASSSSSYEQYFGPGTRLTVT.

The V and J genes are TRBV28 and TRBJ1-4; D unresolved. This CDR3 comprises 14 residues. Trimming left V 7 bases short and J 0 bases short, with 9 bases between. Germline V lookup: CDR1 MDHEN, CDR2 SYDVKM. In nucleotides, the CDR3 is TGTGCCAGCATCCGGGGAGCAACTAATGAAAAACTGTTTTTT. Its protein product is CASIRGATNEKLFF.

The sample holds a few counts of this clone. The chain carries TRBV5-4 and TRBJ2-1, with D perhaps TRBD1 (6 bases). The germline V gene has CDR1 SGHNT and CDR2 YYREEE (reference sequence). This CDR3 is built from 15 residues. The germline V and J ends were trimmed by 4 bases and 4 bases, with 15 bases remaining between them. CDR3 sequence: CASSAGQWAYNEQFF. DNA of the CDR3: TGTGCCAGCAGCGCCGGACAGTGGGCGTACAATGAGCAGTTCTTC.

V usage is TRBV11-2 and J usage is TRBJ2-3; weak D call: TRBD1 (6 bases). CDR3 length: 16 amino acids. The germline gives CDR1 SGHAT, CDR2 FQNNGV. V was cut by 2 bases and J by 0 bases, with 12 bases left in between. DNA for the CDR3: TGTGCCAGCAGCTTAAGGGGGAGCTCTAGCACAGATACGCAGTATTTT. It encodes CASSLRGSSSTDTQYF.

This chain uses TRBV7-2 with TRBJ2-1; 9 nucleotides line up with TRBD2. After removal of 4 bases from V and 9 bases from J, the junction contained 19 bases not matched to a gene. Germline CDR1 reads SGHTA; CDR2 reads FQGNSA. CDR3 size: 18 residues. The CDR3 reads CASSSPREWAGGPVEQFF. CDR3 nucleotides: TGTGCCAGCAGCTCCCCCAGGGAGTGGGCGGGAGGGCCGGTTGAGCAGTTCTTC. The full variable domain, completed using reference TRBV7-2 and TRBJ2-1, is GAGVSQSPSNKVTEKGKDVELRCDPISGHTALYWYRQSLGQGLEFLIYFQGNSAPDKSGLPSDRFSAERTGGSVSTLTIQRTQQEDSAVYLCASSSPREWAGGPVEQFFGPGTRLTVL.

The chain couples TRBV6-1 to TRBJ2-2; D perhaps matches TRBD1 (5 bases). Germline assignment: CDR1 MNHNS and CDR2 SASEGT. The CDR3 is 15 residues long. The V end lost 4 bases, the J end lost 0 bases, and 9 bases lay between the germline ends. The CDR3, as DNA: TGTGCCAGCAGTGCCCTGGACACGAACACCGGGGAGCTGTTTTTT. Protein product: CASSALDTNTGELFF.

This chain uses TRBV6-6 with TRBJ1-4, with a weak D call TRBD1 (6 bases). Germline V lookup: CDR1 MNHNY, CDR2 SVGAGI (reference sequence). The CDR3 covers 14 residues. V lost 2 bases and J lost 4, with 8 bases in between. The CDR3 protein is CASSYGGLNEKLFF. The CDR3, as DNA: TGTGCCAGCAGTTACGGGGGCCTTAATGAAAAACTGTTTTTT.

The genes are TRBV19 and TRBJ2-1, with 7 positions matching TRBD1. CDR1 and CDR2 (germline): LNHDA, SQIVND (reference sequence). The CDR3 spans 16 residues. After removal of 5 bases from V and 6 bases from J, the junction contained 13 bases not matched to a gene. The CDR3 is CASSEKVGQRLNEQFF. In DNA, the CDR3 is TGTGCCAGTAGTGAGAAGGTGGGACAGAGACTCAATGAGCAGTTCTTC. The full variable domain, completed using reference TRBV19 and TRBJ2-1, is DGGITQSPKYLFRKEGQNVTLSCEQNLNHDAMYWYRQDPGQGLRLIYYSQIVNDFQKGDIAEGYSVSREKKESFPLTVTSAQKNPTAFYLCASSEKVGQRLNEQFFGPGTRLTVL.

The V call is TRBV7-9, the J call TRBJ2-4; 7 bases match TRBD1. V was pared by 4 bases and J by 7 bases, with 7 bases of the junction left unmatched. Germline assignment: CDR1 SEHNR and CDR2 FQNEAQ (reference sequence). The CDR3 has 14 residues. The CDR3 DNA sequence: TGTGCCAGCAGCTACGGGACAGTTTCCAACATTCAGTACTTC. It specifies CASSYGTVSNIQYF.